This TCR beta chain was sequenced for a study of beta chain features in type 1 diabetes (dated by TCRdb to the late 2010s). For the wider study: Patients and healthy donors did not differ in mean age, gender distribution, total cell number or subset yield. The study compared the TCRB repertoires of sorted circulating CD4+ T cell subsets in recently diagnosed type 1 diabetes patients with those in matched healthy donors. A total of some 100,000,000 sorted cells were examined across all samples, and the number of cells per subset was strongly correlated with RNA yield. Regulatory and stem cell-like memory subsets were obtained from only 8 patients and roughly 8 healthy donors, while naive and central memory subsets were obtained from all 30 or so donors. Study-level results and caveats: At VDJ recombination sites, patients with type 1 diabetes made fewer insertions and deleted more nucleotides, a pattern implying thymic rearrangement abnormalities. Type 1 diabetes patients showed a moderate but significant shortening of TCRB CDR3 length in all four CD4+ subsets. Because cDNA was sequenced instead of genomic DNA, highly expressing activated cells could be over-represented, though the groups showed no difference in activation or CD3 levels. The naive, central memory and regulatory TCRB repertoires appeared to resemble one another more closely among patients than among healthy donors. Because the HLA sub-analyses included only small numbers of individuals, any influence of HLA type on TCRB rearrangement was left unresolved. PCR may preferentially amplify shorter templates, but because patient and control samples were amplified and corrected together, any resulting skew would affect both groups equally.

The High Capacity cDNA Reverse Transcription Kit was used to reverse transcribe all of the isolated RNA, meaning that expressed TCRB transcripts were what got sequenced. Deep immunoSEQ sequencing was performed on naive, central memory and regulatory T cell samples, with an average of about 3.6 million total reads per sample. Sorted cells were lysed in RLT buffer and RNA was extracted with DNase-treated RNeasy Micro or Mini kits, depending on cell number. Each cell subset was processed separately to prevent cross-contamination, with patient and healthy donor samples processed together. TCRB sequences were amplified from cDNA with the immunoSEQ multiplex PCR, producing 87-bp fragments spanning the CDR3 region. Sequencing of the amplicons was done on the Illumina HiSeq platform. As for the authors' bioinformatics: Synthetic template baselines were used to correct PCR bias computationally, reads within Hamming distance 2 were collapsed, and singletons that could not be merged were discarded. Reads were aligned against IMGT to assign V, D and J genes, CDR3 length and insertions or deletions at six rearrangement sites. Within each subset, clonotype counts were normalized to the number of sorted cells before true diversity and Gini coefficients were calculated with the tcR R package. The overlap coefficient, calculated on TCRB nucleotide sequences, was used to measure repertoire sharing. As a proxy for the pre-selection repertoire, out-of-frame TCRB sequences from naive cells were analyzed. The table comes from immuneACCESS by way of TCRdb, which keeps in-frame sequences with V and J called. Part of the clones is missing from these tables; in studies checked, under half for an unresolved V gene and the rest for unknown reasons. For V, J and clone size, that table is used; D and trimming come from the DNA. The sample table shows fewer than 550,000 clones, and more than 9.5% are seen once. The ten largest make up approximately 0.045% of the sample.

The V end gives up 0 bases and the J end 4 bases, leaving 3 bases in the junction not matched to a gene. The CDR3 sequence holds 14 residues, the cysteine and phenylalanine included. The DNA shown is the 42-base CDR3, in frame from base 1. Looking up the germline V gene yields CDR1 SGDLS and CDR2 YYNGEE. This clone was picked up a small number of times. Its antigen is still unknown. It has no much larger one-base neighbor in the sample; base qualities were not kept. From each donor, a single peripheral blood sample of about 120 mL on average was drawn into heparinised tubes. Using a panel that included CD45RO, CCR7, CD25, CD127, CD95 and CD27, naive, central memory, regulatory and stem cell-like memory CD4+ T cells were sorted on a BD FACSAria II. Every sorted population had a purity above 95%. PBMCs were isolated right away by Lymphoprep density gradient centrifugation and were stained directly, without culture. Samples were stained and sorted in pairs, with one healthy donor and one patient per experiment, so that batch effects were minimized.

The sample taken for sequencing was naive CD4+ T cells from blood. The intended sense of this specimen's cell subset or site label: true naive CD4+ T cells. This sequence was found in a woman aged 18-29 years in good health. Recombination joined TRBV9 with TRBJ2-7, with 8 middle bases fitting TRBD1. CDR3 protein: CASSVGQGRYEQYF. The sequenced DNA: TGTGCCAGCAGCGTAGGACAGGGGAGGTACGAGCAGTACTTC.